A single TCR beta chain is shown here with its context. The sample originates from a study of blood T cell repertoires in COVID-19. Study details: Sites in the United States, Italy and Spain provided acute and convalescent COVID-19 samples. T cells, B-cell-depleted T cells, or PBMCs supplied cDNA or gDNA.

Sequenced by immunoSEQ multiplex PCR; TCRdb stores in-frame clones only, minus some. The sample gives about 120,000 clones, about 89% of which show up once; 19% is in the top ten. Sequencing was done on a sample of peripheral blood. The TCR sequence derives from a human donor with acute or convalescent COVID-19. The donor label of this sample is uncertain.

This chain's CDR3 is CASTSRGSNTGELFF. The CDR3 bases are TGTGCCAGCACCTCGCGGGGATCGAACACCGGGGAGCTGTTTTTT. The chain employs TRBV7-2 and TRBJ2-2; possibly TRBD2 for D (6 bases). Per germline, CDR1 SGHTA and CDR2 FQGNSA. The length of the CDR3 is 15 residues. V was pared by 7 bases and J by 0 bases, with 12 bases between.